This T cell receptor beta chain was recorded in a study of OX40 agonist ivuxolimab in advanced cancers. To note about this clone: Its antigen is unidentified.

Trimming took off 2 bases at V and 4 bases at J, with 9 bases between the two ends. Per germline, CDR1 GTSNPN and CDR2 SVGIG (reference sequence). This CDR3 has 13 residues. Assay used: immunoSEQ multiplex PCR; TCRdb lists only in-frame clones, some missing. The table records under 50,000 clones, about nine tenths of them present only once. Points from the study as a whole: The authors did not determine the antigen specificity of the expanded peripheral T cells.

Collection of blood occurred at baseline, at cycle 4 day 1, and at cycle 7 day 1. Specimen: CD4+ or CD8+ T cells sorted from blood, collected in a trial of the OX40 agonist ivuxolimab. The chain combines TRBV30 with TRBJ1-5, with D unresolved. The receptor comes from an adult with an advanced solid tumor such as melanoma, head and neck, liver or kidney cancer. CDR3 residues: CAWSPTGNQPQHF. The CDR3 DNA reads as TGTGCCTGGAGTCCCACCGGTAATCAGCCCCAGCATTTT.